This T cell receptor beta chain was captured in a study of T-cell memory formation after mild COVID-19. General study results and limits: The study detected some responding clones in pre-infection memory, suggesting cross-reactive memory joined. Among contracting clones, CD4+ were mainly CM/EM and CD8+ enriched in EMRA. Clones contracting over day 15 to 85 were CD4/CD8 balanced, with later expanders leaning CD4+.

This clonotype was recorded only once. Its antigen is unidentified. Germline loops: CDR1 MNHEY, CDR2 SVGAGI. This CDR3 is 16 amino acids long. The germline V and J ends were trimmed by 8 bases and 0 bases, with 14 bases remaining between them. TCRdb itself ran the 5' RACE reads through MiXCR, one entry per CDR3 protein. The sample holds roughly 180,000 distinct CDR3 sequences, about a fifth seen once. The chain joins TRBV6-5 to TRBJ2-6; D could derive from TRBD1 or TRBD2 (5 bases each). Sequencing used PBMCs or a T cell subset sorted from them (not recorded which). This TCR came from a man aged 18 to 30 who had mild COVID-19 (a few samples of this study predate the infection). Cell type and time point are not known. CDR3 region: CASGWGKTSGANVLTF. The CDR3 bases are TGTGCCAGCGGCTGGGGGAAAACCTCTGGGGCCAACGTCCTGACTTTC.